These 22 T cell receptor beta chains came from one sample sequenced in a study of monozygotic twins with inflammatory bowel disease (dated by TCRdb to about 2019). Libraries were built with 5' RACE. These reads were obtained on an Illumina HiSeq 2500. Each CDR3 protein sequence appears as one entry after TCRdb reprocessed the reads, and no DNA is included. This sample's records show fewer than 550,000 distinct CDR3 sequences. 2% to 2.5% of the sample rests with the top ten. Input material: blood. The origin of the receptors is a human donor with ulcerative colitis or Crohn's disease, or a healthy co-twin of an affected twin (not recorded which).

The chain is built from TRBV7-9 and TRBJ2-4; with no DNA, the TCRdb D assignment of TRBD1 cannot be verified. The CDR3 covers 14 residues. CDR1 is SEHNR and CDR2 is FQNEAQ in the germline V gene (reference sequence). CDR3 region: CASSSTGEYNIQYF. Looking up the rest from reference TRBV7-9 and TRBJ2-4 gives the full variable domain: DTGVSQNPRHKITKRGQNVTFRCDPISEHNRLYWYRQTLGQGPEFLTYFQNEAQLEKSRLLSDRFSAERPKGSFSTLEIQRTEQGDSAMYLCASSSTGEYNIQYFGAGTRLSVL.

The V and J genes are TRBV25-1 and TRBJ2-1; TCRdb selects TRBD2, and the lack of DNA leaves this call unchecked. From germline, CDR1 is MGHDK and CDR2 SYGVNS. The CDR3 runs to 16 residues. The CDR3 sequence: CASSDLSGGQYNEQFF.

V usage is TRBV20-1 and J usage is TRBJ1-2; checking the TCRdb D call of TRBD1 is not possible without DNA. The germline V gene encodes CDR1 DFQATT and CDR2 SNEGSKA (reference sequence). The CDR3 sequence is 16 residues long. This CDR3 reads CSARGRQGAGIYGYTF.

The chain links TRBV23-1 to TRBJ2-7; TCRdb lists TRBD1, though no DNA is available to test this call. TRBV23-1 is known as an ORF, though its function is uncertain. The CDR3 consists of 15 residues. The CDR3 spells CASRLRTGRPYEQYF.

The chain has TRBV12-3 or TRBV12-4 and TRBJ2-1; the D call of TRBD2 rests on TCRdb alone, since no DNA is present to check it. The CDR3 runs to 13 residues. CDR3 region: CASTQTSGVEQFF.

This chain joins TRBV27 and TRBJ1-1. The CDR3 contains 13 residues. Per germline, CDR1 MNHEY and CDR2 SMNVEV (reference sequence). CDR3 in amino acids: CASSSIGETEAFF.

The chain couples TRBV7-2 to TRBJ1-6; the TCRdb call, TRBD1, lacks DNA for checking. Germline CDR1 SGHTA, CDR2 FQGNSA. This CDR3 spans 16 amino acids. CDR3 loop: CASSLASTGIRSPLHF.

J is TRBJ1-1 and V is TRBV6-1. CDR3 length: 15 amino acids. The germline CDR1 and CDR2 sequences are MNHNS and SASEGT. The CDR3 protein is CASSQGPSAATEAFF.

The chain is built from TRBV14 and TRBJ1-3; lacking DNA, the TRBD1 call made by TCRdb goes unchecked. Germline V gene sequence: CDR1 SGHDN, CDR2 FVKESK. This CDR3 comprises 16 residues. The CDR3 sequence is CASSRRQGGFGNTIYF.

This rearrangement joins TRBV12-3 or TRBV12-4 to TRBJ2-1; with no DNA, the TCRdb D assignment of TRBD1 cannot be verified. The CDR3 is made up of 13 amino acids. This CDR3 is CASSYRGHNEQFF.

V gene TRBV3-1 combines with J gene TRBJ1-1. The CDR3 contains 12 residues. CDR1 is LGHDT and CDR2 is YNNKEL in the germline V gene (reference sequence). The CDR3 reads CASSQDGPEAFF.

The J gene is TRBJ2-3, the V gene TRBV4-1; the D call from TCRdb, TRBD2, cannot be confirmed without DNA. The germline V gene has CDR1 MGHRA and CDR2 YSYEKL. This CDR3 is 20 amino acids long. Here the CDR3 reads CASSQEGASGGRRSTDTQYF.

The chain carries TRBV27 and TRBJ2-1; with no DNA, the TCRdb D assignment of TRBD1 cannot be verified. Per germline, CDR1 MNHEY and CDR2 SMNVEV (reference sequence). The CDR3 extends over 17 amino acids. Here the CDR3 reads CASSLELVGPGLNEQFF.

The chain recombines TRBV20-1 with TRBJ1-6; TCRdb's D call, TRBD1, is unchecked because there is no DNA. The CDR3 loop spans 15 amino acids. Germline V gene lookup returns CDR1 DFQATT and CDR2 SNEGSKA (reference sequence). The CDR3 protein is CSARIAGGINSPLHF.

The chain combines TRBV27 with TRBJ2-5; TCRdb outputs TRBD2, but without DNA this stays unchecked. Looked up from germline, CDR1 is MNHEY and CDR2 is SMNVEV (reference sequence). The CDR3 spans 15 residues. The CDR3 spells CASSSSGRYVETQYF.

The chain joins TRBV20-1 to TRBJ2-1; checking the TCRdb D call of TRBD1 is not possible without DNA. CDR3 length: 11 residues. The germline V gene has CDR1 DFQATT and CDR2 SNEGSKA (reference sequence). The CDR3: CSAPPHNEQFF.

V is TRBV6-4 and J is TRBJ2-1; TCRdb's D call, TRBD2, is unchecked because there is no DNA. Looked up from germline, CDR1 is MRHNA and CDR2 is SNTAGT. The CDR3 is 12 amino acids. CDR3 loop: CATTLAGNEQFF.

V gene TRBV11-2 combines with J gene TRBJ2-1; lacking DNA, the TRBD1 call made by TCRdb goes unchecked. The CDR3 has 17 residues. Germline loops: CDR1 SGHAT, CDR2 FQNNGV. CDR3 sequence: CASSLVRGGPEYNEQFF.

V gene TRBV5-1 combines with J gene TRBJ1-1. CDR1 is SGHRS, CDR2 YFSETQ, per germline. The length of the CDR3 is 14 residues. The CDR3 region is CASSFDLLPTEAFF.

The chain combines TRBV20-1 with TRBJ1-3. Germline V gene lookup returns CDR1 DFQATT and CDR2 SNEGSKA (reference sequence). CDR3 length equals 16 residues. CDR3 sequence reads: CSASSGEKTNRNTIYF.

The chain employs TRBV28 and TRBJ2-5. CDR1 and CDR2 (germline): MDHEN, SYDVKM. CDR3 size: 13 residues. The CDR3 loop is CASSLVFWETQYF.

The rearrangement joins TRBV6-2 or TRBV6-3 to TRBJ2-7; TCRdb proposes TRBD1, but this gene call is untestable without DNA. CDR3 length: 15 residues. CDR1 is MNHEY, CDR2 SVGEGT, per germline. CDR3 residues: CASSYTGTGYYEQYF.